This T cell receptor (beta chain) originates from a study of blood T cell repertoires in COVID-19. Study in general: Acute and convalescent COVID-19 specimens originated in the United States, Italy and Spain. PBMCs, B-cell-depleted T cells, or T cells were the source of the cDNA or gDNA that made up the material.

As originally analysed: Amplified reference gene primers provided the basis for estimating nucleated cell counts. Data came from immunoSEQ multiplex PCR; TCRdb stores just in-frame clones and leaves some out. From that table come the V and J calls and clone size; the DNA was used to work out D and trimming. The data hold approximately 250,000 clones, with about nine tenths observed a single time. Sequencing was performed on peripheral blood. The origin of this receptor is a woman in her sixties who had recovered from COVID-19.

The CDR3 coding sequence is TGTGCCAGCAGCCGCACCCCCGGGGATACCTACGAGCAGTACTTC. Protein product: CASSRTPGDTYEQYF. The J gene is TRBJ2-7, the V gene TRBV7-6; a possible D gene is TRBD2 (5 bases). Trimming left V 5 bases short and J 2 bases short, with 16 bases between. This CDR3 region has 15 residues. CDR1 and CDR2 (germline): SGHVS, FNYEAQ. The complete variable domain, with remaining parts taken from reference TRBV7-6 and TRBJ2-7, reads GAGVSQSPRYKVTKRGQDVALRCDPISGHVSLYWYRQALGQGPEFLTYFNYEAQQDKSGLPNDRFSAERPEGSISTLTIQRTEQRDSAMYRCASSRTPGDTYEQYFGPGTRLTVT.